The rows below give T cell receptor beta chains drawn from one sample of a study of blood T cell repertoires in COVID-19. Sequencing used immunoSEQ multiplex PCR; TCRdb keeps in-frame clones, though not all of them. Among just under 20,000 clones listed, more than 85% were seen once. The sample was peripheral blood. The receptor set was obtained from a woman in her fifties or sixties with active COVID-19. Each CDR3 is given without its conserved first and last residue. Fields, in order: V gene, CDR3 length, J gene, CDR3 protein.

TRBV9,16,TRBJ1-2,ASSVAPPRQGNYYGYT
TRBV4-1,13,TRBJ1-4,ASSQGGQYNEKLF
TRBV7-9,17,TRBJ2-5,ASSLASGLAGGFQETQY
TRBV30,11,TRBJ2-5,AWSESGGETQY
TRBV6-1,16,TRBJ1-1,ASSEYSPGGRIGTEAF
TRBV2,13,TRBJ1-2,ASSVLGRTNYGYT
TRBV11-3,11,TRBJ2-1,ASSQREGYEQF
TRBV7-3,13,TRBJ2-3,ASSLAGGYFGTQY
TRBV5-6,11,TRBJ2-1,ASMSGLGNEQF
TRBV7-3,11,TRBJ1-1,ASSLDRDTEAF
TRBV29-1,16,TRBJ1-5,SVLDRLHPKYSNQPQH
TRBV5-6,10,TRBJ2-1,ASSFPEGEQF
TRBV18,13,TRBJ1-1,ASSPSNGGDTEAF
TRBV7-8,13,TRBJ2-7,ASSITRTGGGEQY
TRBV5-1,11,TRBJ2-7,ASSWTGDYEQY
TRBV15,12,TRBJ2-4,ATGQGGTKNIQY
TRBV3-1/TRBV3-2,13,TRBJ2-6,ASSQGFRGANVLT
TRBV2,12,TRBJ1-6,ASSDRDYNSPLH
TRBV25-1,11,TRBJ1-2,ASSFRGADGYT
TRBV6-5,12,TRBJ2-5,ASSHRGGQETQY
TRBV9,13,TRBJ2-7,ASSVEGTTFYEQY
TRBV28,11,TRBJ2-2,ASTQGHTGELF
TRBV6-5,12,TRBJ1-4,ASTNGGSNEKLF
TRBV7-2,12,TRBJ2-5,ASSLEQGVKTQY
TRBV28,12,TRBJ1-2,ASSFPGGNYGYT
TRBV7-9,16,TRBJ2-1,ASSPQGRWEASYNEQF
TRBV18,14,TRBJ1-6,ASSPPTGTANSPLH
TRBV5-1,20,TRBJ2-1,ASSAGTGRRLAGGTHYNEQF
TRBV19,15,TRBJ1-5,ASKRLGDRGINQPQH
TRBV14,14,TRBJ1-5,ASSQDAQGCHQPQH
TRBV15,11,TRBJ2-7,ATSAGTGSKQY
TRBV7-2,12,TRBJ2-5,ASSLYGPQETQY
TRBV16,12,TRBJ1-6,ASSPRTGNSPLH
TRBV7-3,13,TRBJ1-2,ASSQLAGASYGYT
TRBV7-9,10,TRBJ1-2,ASSSGQGSYT